This T cell receptor beta chain was profiled in a study of blood T cell repertoires in COVID-19. Study-level information: Sites across the United States, Italy and Spain contributed samples from acute and convalescent COVID-19. Nucleic acid was either cDNA or gDNA, and it came from T cells, B-cell-depleted T cells, or PBMCs.

The CDR3 is 18 amino acids. J lost 4 bases, V lost 5 bases, and 18 bases had no gene match. Germline lookup yields CDR1 SEHNR and CDR2 FQNEAQ (reference sequence). Method: immunoSEQ multiplex PCR; TCRdb's copy keeps in-frame clones and lacks some. The sample has around 190,000 clones, about nine tenths seen once. The rearrangement joins TRBV7-9 to TRBJ2-3; 7 positions match TRBD2. Specimen: peripheral blood. The receptor's source is a man younger than 30 who had recovered from COVID-19. The CDR3 DNA reads as TGTGCCAGCAGCCCCGGTCTAGCGGTATCCTCCAAGGCAGATACGCAGTATTTT. Its protein is CASSPGLAVSSKADTQYF.